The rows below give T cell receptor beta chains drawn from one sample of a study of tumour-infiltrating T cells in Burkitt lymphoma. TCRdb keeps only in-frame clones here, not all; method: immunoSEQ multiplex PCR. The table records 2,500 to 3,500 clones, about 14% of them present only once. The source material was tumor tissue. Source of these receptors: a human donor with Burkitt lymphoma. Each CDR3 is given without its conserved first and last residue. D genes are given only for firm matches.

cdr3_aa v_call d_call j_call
ASSQDRDIPYGYT TRBV4-3 - TRBJ1-2
ASSKTTGHPTDTQY TRBV7-6 - TRBJ2-3
ASSVASSGGEDTQY TRBV9 TRBD2 TRBJ2-3
AWRAGLAGGDTQY TRBV30 TRBD2 TRBJ2-3
ASTTTGTYNEQF TRBV6-1 - TRBJ2-1
ASSTERLPKNIQY TRBV13 - TRBJ2-4
ASRGTSFFTQY TRBV2 TRBD2 TRBJ2-5
ASSPSGTGGTMNTEAF TRBV7-2 TRBD1 TRBJ1-1
ASSQGFGNTIY TRBV18 - TRBJ1-3
ATSFRHPAVYGYT TRBV15 - TRBJ1-2
ASSFQGLGEKLF TRBV5-6 - TRBJ1-4
ASSLESRTANSPLH TRBV5-1 - TRBJ1-6
ASSLNDRAGAPLH TRBV5-1 TRBD1 TRBJ1-6
ASSYSYWGASAEAF TRBV6-5 - TRBJ1-1
ASSGTTGELF TRBV7-9 - TRBJ2-2
ASREIGMNTEAF TRBV6-5 - TRBJ1-1
ASSIDDRYQPQH TRBV19 - TRBJ1-5
ASSPWQGVNSPLH TRBV28 TRBD1 TRBJ1-6
ASRSTGYTEAF TRBV27 TRBD1 TRBJ1-1
SAPKNNEQF TRBV20-1 - TRBJ2-1
ASSSELTGGTEAF TRBV7-6 - TRBJ1-1
ASSPFVTATNEKLF TRBV7-8 - TRBJ1-4
ASSTSGGSKKNIQY TRBV6-6 TRBD2 TRBJ2-4
ASSLKASPSSYEQY TRBV27 - TRBJ2-7
ASQPLRAGNTIY TRBV7-8 - TRBJ1-3
ASSPAWYQETQY TRBV7-2 - TRBJ2-5
ASSETNRYPDTQY TRBV6-1 - TRBJ2-3
ASSVSGGSSYEQY TRBV9 TRBD2 TRBJ2-7
ASSPEQGSGYT TRBV7-9 - TRBJ1-2
ASSSQVNTEAF TRBV18 - TRBJ1-1
ASSIGAEAF TRBV19 - TRBJ1-1
AWSVSKNTEAF TRBV30 - TRBJ1-1
ASSLGTGQNYGYT TRBV5-4 TRBD1 TRBJ1-2
ASSYTALGETQY TRBV6-6 - TRBJ2-5
ASNLGMAGANVLT TRBV7-9 - TRBJ2-6
ASSSGRSYNEQF TRBV13 TRBD2 TRBJ2-1
ASSLGLAGEQF TRBV7-2 TRBD2 TRBJ2-1
ASSLDTNTEAF TRBV7-9 - TRBJ1-1
ASSREQGFGEQY TRBV4-1 - TRBJ2-7
ASSSWTSGGIYEQF TRBV11-2 TRBD2 TRBJ2-1
ASNRASGGEQY TRBV2 TRBD2 TRBJ2-7
ASSLFGGTDTQY TRBV11-2 - TRBJ2-3
TSSPGQIVSYEQY TRBV1 - TRBJ2-7
ASSAGTTNTGELF TRBV7-3 TRBD2 TRBJ2-2
AISESTQETQY TRBV10-3 - TRBJ2-5
ASSGQETQY TRBV2 - TRBJ2-5